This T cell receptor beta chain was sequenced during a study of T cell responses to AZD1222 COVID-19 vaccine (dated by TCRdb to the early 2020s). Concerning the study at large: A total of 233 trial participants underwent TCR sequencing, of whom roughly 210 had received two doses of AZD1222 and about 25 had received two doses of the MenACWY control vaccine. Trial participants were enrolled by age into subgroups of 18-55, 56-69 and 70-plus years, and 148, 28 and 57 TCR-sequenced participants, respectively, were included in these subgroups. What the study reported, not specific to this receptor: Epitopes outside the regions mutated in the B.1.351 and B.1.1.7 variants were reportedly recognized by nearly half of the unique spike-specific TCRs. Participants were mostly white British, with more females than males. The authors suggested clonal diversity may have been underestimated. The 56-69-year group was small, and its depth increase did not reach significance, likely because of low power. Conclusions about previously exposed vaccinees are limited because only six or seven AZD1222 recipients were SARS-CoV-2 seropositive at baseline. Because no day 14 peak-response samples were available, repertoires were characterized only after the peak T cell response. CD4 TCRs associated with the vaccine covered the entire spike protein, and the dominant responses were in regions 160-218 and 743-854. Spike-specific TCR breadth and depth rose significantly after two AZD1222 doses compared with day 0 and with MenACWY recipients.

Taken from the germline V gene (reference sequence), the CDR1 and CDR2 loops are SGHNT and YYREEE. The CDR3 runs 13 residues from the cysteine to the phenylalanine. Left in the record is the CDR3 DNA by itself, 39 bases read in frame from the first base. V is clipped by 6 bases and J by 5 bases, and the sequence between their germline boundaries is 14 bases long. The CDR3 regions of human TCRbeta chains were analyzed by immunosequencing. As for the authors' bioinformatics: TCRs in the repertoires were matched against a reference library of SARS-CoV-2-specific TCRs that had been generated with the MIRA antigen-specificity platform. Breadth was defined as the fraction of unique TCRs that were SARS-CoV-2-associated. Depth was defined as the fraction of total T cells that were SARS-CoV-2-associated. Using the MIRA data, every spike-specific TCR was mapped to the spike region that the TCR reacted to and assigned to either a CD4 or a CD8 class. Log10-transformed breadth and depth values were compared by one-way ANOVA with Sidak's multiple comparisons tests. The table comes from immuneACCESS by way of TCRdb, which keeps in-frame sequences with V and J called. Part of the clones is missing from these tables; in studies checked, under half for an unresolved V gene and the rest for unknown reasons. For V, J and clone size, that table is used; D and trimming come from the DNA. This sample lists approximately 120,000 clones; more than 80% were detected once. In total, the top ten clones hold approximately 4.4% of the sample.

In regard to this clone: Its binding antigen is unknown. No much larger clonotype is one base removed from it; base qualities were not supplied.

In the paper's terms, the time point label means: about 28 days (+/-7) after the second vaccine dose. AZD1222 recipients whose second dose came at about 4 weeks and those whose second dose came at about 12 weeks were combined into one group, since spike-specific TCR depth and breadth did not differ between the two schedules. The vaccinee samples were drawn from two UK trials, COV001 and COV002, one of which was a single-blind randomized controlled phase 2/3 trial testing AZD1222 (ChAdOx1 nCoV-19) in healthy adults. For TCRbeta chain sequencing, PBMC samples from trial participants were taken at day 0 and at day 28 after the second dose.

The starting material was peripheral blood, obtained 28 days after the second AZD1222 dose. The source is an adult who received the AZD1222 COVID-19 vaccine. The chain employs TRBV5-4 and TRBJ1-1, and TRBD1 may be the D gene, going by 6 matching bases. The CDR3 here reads CASTQGRGTEAFF. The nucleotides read TGTGCCAGCACCCAGGGGAGGGGAACTGAAGCTTTCTTT.